Listed here is a single T cell receptor (beta chain). This entry is derived from a study of blood T cell repertoires in COVID-19. Study details: Acute and convalescent COVID-19 specimens originated in the United States, Italy and Spain. T cells, B-cell-depleted T cells, or PBMCs provided the cDNA or gDNA that served as material.

Clones were sequenced by immunoSEQ multiplex PCR, and TCRdb holds only the in-frame ones, with some missing. This table has about 130,000 clones, over 80% appearing once. The germline V gene has CDR1 SNHLY and CDR2 FYNNEI. V was clipped by 6 bases and J by 12 bases; unmatched bases: 13. This CDR3 is 13 amino acids long. The TCR comes from a man in his 70s with acute or convalescent COVID-19. Sample: peripheral blood. The chain recombines TRBV2 with TRBJ2-7, with 8 positions matching TRBD1. DNA for the CDR3: TGTGCCAGCAGCACCGGGACAGGTAGCTCTTTGTACTTC. This encodes CASSTGTGSSLYF.